The 24 T cell receptor beta chains listed next were all sequenced from one sample in a study of blood T cell repertoires in COVID-19. Assay: immunoSEQ multiplex PCR; the TCRdb copy retains only in-frame clones and omits some. The sample records about 49,000 clones, approximately 90% being singletons. Source material: peripheral blood. The origin of the receptors is a man aged 40-49 years with active COVID-19.

The chain joins TRBV5-4 to TRBJ2-1; 9 bases align to TRBD1. Germline lookup yields CDR1 SGHNT and CDR2 YYREEE (reference sequence). The CDR3 is 16 residues long. J gave up 7 bases and V 0 bases, and 8 bases lay outside the gene matches. The CDR3 region is CASSLVGDRESNEQFF. The CDR3 region has the DNA TGTGCCAGCAGCTTGGTCGGGGACAGGGAGAGTAATGAGCAGTTCTTC.

This clone was seen a single time. The chain uses TRBV9 and TRBJ1-2; the match to TRBD1 covers 7 bases. Germline CDR1 reads SGDLS; CDR2 reads YYNGEE. The V gene end was trimmed by 3 bases and the J gene end by 6 bases; junction bases not matched to a gene: 5. The CDR3 has 13 amino acids. The CDR3 bases are TGTGCCAGCAGCGCGAGGGGGCGAGATGGCTACACCTTC. Protein product: CASSARGRDGYTF.

This chain connects TRBV10-3 to TRBJ2-3, with a possible D match to TRBD1 (6 bases). Trimming stripped 0 bases from V and 2 bases from J, with 12 bases between. The CDR3 runs 16 residues. Germline lookup yields CDR1 ENHRY and CDR2 SYGVKD. The CDR3 region is CAISESGHINTDTQYF. In nucleotides, the CDR3 is TGTGCCATCAGTGAGTCGGGACACATAAACACAGATACGCAGTATTTT.

The chain employs TRBV19 and TRBJ2-3; 7 positions match TRBD1. Germline-derived CDR1 and CDR2 are LNHDA and SQIVND (reference sequence). V was clipped by 3 bases and J by 0 bases; unmatched bases: 3. This CDR3 is built from 15 residues. The chain's CDR3 is CASSIDRASTDTQYF. The CDR3 DNA reads as TGTGCCAGTAGTATTGACAGGGCTAGCACAGATACGCAGTATTTT.

The V and J genes are TRBV15 and TRBJ2-3; weak D call: TRBD1 (6 bases). The CDR3 extends over 17 amino acids. Germline V gene lookup returns CDR1 LNHNV and CDR2 YYDKDF (reference sequence). V dropped 0 bases and J dropped 4 bases, with 17 bases sitting between them. CDR3 coding DNA: TGTGCCACCAGCAGAGATAGCGTCAGGGGATTTGCAGATACGCAGTATTTT. Its protein product is CATSRDSVRGFADTQYF.

A few counts support this clone. This chain uses TRBV20-1 with TRBJ2-7; 9 bases map to TRBD2. This CDR3 contains 14 residues. Germline-derived CDR1 and CDR2 are DFQATT and SNEGSKA (reference sequence). Unmatched junction bases numbered 9, after V lost 3 bases and J lost 6 bases. The CDR3 loop is CSASMPSGIGEQYF. CDR3 sequence (DNA): TGCAGTGCTAGTATGCCTAGCGGGATAGGCGAGCAGTACTTC.

The chain couples TRBV6-5 to TRBJ1-2, with D maybe TRBD1 (6 bases). Germline CDR1 is MNHEY and CDR2 is SVGAGI. The CDR3 loop spans 15 amino acids. With 4 bases removed from V and 4 bases from J, the gap between germline ends came to 16 bases. The DNA of the CDR3 is TGTGCCAGCAGTTGGGGACAACAGCTATTCTATGGCTACACCTTC. Protein: CASSWGQQLFYGYTF.

The chain couples TRBV24-1 to TRBJ2-3, with no clear D. The CDR3 length is 11 residues. V lost 9 bases, J lost 1 base, and 4 bases lay in between. Germline values: CDR1 KGHDR, CDR2 SFDVKD. In DNA form, the CDR3 reads TGTGCCACCGAGGGCACAGATACGCAGTATTTT. Its protein is CATEGTDTQYF.

The chain links TRBV15 to TRBJ1-5, with 9 bases fitting TRBD1. With V trimmed by 6 bases and J by 9 bases, 9 bases remained unmatched. The germline CDR1 and CDR2 sequences are LNHNV and YYDKDF (reference sequence). This CDR3 has 14 residues. DNA for the CDR3: TGTGCCACCAGTCAGGACAGGGGAGCCAGGCCCCAGCATTTT. This encodes CATSQDRGARPQHF.

J is TRBJ2-7 and V is TRBV4-1, with TRBD2 matching over 11 bases. CDR1 and CDR2 (germline): MGHRA, YSYEKL. The CDR3 contains 16 residues. The V segment lost 6 bases and the J segment 7 bases; nucleotides outside the gene matches: 14. The CDR3 DNA sequence: TGCGCCAGCAGTCTTGACAGGGGGATAGCGGGAGGGGAGCAGTACTTC. Its protein product is CASSLDRGIAGGEQYF.

The CDR3 loop reads CSVRSSGRSDTQYF. The CDR3 DNA sequence: TGCAGCGTTCGTAGTAGCGGGAGATCAGATACGCAGTATTTT. V usage is TRBV29-1 and J usage is TRBJ2-3; 9 bases match TRBD2. J was trimmed by 4 bases and V by 5 bases; bases with no gene match: 7. Germline V gene sequence: CDR1 SQVTM, CDR2 ANQGSEA. The CDR3 loop spans 14 amino acids.

In this sample, this clone turned up once. The rearrangement joins TRBV13 to TRBJ2-7, with 9 bases aligning to TRBD2. The V segment lost 2 bases and the J segment 3 bases; nucleotides outside the gene matches: 2. CDR1 is PRHDT, CDR2 FYEKMQ, per germline (reference sequence). The CDR3 totals 14 residues. The CDR3 is CASSLTSGHYEQYF. In nucleotides, the CDR3 is TGTGCCAGCAGCTTAACTAGCGGGCACTACGAGCAGTACTTC.

The chain uses TRBV3-1 (or the pseudogene TRBV3-2) and TRBJ2-5; D possibly corresponds to TRBD1 (6 bases). The germline V and J ends were trimmed by 3 bases and 5 bases, with 13 bases remaining between them. The CDR3 is made up of 14 amino acids. Looked up from germline, CDR1 is LGHDT and CDR2 is YNNKEL (reference sequence). The CDR3 reads CASSQRSRGETQYF. The CDR3 region has the DNA TGTGCCAGCAGCCAGAGGAGCAGGGGCGAGACCCAGTACTTC.

This chain connects TRBV19 to TRBJ1-2; 9 bases map to TRBD1. This CDR3 region has 15 residues. J lost 2 bases, V lost 5 bases, and 6 bases had no gene match. The germline V gene encodes CDR1 LNHDA and CDR2 SQIVND (reference sequence). The CDR3 spells CASSLGQGFNYGYTF. DNA of the CDR3: TGTGCCAGTAGTCTCGGACAGGGGTTCAACTATGGCTACACCTTC.

This chain uses TRBV6-6 with TRBJ1-5, with TRBD1 identical over 7 bases. The CDR3 consists of 15 residues. Per germline, CDR1 MNHNY and CDR2 SVGAGI (reference sequence). Trimming cost V 2 bases and J 6 bases; bases outside gene matches: 7. The CDR3, as DNA: TGTGCCAGCAGTTACGGGTCCGCAGGGGGTCAGCCCCAGCATTTT. Translating it yields CASSYGSAGGQPQHF.

The chain employs TRBV7-6 and TRBJ2-1; 9 nucleotides line up with TRBD2. The V segment lost 5 bases and the J segment 7 bases; nucleotides outside the gene matches: 9. The CDR3 loop spans 15 amino acids. Germline values: CDR1 SGHVS, CDR2 FNYEAQ. The CDR3: CASSPGAGGLNEQFF. In DNA, the CDR3 is TGTGCCAGCAGCCCCGGGGCGGGAGGGCTAAATGAGCAGTTCTTC. Complete variable domain (other parts from reference TRBV7-6 and TRBJ2-1): GAGVSQSPRYKVTKRGQDVALRCDPISGHVSLYWYRQALGQGPEFLTYFNYEAQQDKSGLPNDRFSAERPEGSISTLTIQRTEQRDSAMYRCASSPGAGGLNEQFFGPGTRLTVL.

V usage is TRBV12-3 or TRBV12-4 and J usage is TRBJ2-2; possible D gene TRBD1, 6 bases. There are 13 residues in the CDR3. V was trimmed by 7 bases and J by 5 bases, leaving 11 bases between them. CDR3 sequence reads: CASNLRGTGELFF. CDR3 sequence (DNA): TGTGCCAGCAACCTAAGGGGGACCGGGGAGCTGTTTTTT.

This chain links TRBV9 with TRBJ2-1; the match to TRBD2 covers 7 bases. The germline V gene has CDR1 SGDLS and CDR2 YYNGEE. Trimming at V came to 0 bases and at J to 8 bases, leaving 11 bases not matched to a gene. The CDR3 is made up of 16 amino acids. DNA of the CDR3: TGTGCCAGCAGCGTAGGGTCTGGACTAGGAGTCTATGAGCAGTTCTTC. This translates into CASSVGSGLGVYEQFF.

The chain joins TRBV19 to TRBJ1-5; possibly TRBD1 for D (5 bases). V dropped 2 bases and J dropped 9 bases, with 14 bases sitting between them. Germline V gives CDR1 LNHDA, CDR2 SQIVND (reference sequence). The CDR3 loop spans 14 amino acids. The chain's CDR3 is CASSIKTGPLPQHF. The CDR3 DNA is TGTGCCAGTAGTATAAAAACAGGTCCTCTGCCCCAGCATTTT.

The genes are TRBV7-2 and TRBJ2-3, with TRBD2 identical over 7 bases. V lost 3 bases, J lost 8 bases, and 5 bases stayed unmatched. CDR1 is SGHTA and CDR2 is FQGNSA in the germline V gene. This CDR3 is 13 amino acids long. The CDR3 spells CASSFGTKGTQYF. The CDR3 region has the DNA TGTGCCAGCAGCTTCGGGACTAAGGGTACGCAGTATTTT.

V is TRBV6-5 and J is TRBJ1-1; unclear D gene. Germline CDR1 and CDR2: MNHEY and SVGAGI. CDR3 length: 12 amino acids. With 6 bases removed from V and 0 bases from J, the gap between germline ends came to 5 bases. CDR3 nucleotides: TGTGCCAGCAGGAGGCTGAACACTGAAGCTTTCTTT. Translated, it gives CASRRLNTEAFF.

The gene calls are TRBV27 and TRBJ2-3, with 11 bases that match TRBD2. The CDR3 spans 14 residues. V dropped 8 bases and J dropped 5; count of bases not matched to a gene: 6. Germline V gene sequence: CDR1 MNHEY, CDR2 SMNVEV (reference sequence). The CDR3 here is CASHLAGGRDTQYF. Written as DNA, the CDR3 is TGTGCCAGCCATCTAGCGGGAGGCAGAGATACGCAGTATTTT.

The J gene is TRBJ2-1, the V gene TRBV5-1; D is perhaps TRBD1 (6 bases). The length of the CDR3 is 14 residues. CDR1 is SGHRS and CDR2 is YFSETQ in the germline V gene. Trimming left V 4 bases short and J 7 bases short, with 15 bases between. CDR3: CASSASYRENEQFF. The CDR3 nucleotides are TGCGCCAGCAGCGCCTCCTACAGGGAAAATGAGCAGTTCTTC.

This chain links TRBV7-3 with TRBJ1-6; D not certain. V gave up 3 bases and J gave up 7 bases, with 7 bases separating them. The CDR3 consists of 13 residues. In germline, CDR1 is SGHTA, CDR2 FQGTGA. CDR3 in DNA: TGTGCCAGCAGCTTGGAGGCAAATTCACCCCTCCACTTT. Protein: CASSLEANSPLHF.